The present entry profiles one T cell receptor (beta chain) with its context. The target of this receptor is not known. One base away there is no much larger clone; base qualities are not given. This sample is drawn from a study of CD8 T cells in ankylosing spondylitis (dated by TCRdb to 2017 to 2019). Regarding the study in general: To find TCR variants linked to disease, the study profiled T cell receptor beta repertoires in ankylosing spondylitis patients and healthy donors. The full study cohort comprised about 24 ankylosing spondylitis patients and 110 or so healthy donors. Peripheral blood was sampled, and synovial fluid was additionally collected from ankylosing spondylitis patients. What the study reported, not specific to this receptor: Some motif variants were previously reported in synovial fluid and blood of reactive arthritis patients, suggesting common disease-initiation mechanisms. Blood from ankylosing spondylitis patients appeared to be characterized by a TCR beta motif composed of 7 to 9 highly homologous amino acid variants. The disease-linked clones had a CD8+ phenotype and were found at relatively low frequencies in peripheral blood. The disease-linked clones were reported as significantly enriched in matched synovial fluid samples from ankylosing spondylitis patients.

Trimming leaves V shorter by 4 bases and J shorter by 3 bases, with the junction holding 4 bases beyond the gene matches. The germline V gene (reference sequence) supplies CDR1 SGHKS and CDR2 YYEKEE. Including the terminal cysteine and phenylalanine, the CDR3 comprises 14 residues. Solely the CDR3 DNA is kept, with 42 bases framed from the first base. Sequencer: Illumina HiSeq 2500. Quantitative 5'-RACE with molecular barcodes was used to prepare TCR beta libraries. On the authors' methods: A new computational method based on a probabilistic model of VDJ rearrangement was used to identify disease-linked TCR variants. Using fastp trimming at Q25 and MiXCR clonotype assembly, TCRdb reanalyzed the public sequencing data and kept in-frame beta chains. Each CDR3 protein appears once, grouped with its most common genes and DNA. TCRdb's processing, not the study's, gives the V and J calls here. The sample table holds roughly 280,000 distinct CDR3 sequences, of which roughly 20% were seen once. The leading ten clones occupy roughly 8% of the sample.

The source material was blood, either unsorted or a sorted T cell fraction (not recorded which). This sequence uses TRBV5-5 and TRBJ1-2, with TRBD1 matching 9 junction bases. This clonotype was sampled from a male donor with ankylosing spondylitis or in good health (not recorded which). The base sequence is TGTGCCAGCAGCGTGACAGGGGGATACTATGGCTACACCTTC. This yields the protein CASSVTGGYYGYTF.